These T cell receptor beta chains were read from a single sample in a study of cytomegalovirus exposure and HLA in healthy donors. Only in-frame clones appear in the TCRdb table, and some are missing; sequencing was by immunoSEQ multiplex PCR. The table has 150,000 to 200,000 clones, less than 80% seen once. Sequencing was performed on PBMCs. The receptor source for this set is a woman aged 25 to 39 in good health and CMV-seropositive. The conserved cysteine and the conserved F or W are not part of the CDR3 here.

>TRBV5-1|TRBJ1-2
ASSLMNRVGGYT
>TRBV5-6|TRBJ1-1
ASSPGGSLNTEAF
>TRBV7-2|TRBJ2-1
ASSLVGGDYNEQF
>TRBV4-2|TRBJ1-5
ASSFNAQGNNQPQH
>TRBV5-1|TRBJ2-7
ASSAGGGGNEQY
>TRBV27|TRBJ2-7
ASSPLPAYEQY
>TRBV6-5|TRBJ1-1
ASSYEGVDTEAF
>TRBV5-4|TRBJ2-7
ASSPSVIGYEQY
>TRBV7-9|TRBJ1-1
ASSSGQFYTEAF
>TRBV13|TRBJ2-5
ASSLGRGRTSGYTKQTQY
>TRBV5-1|TRBJ2-5
ASSPDRQETQY
>TRBV27|TRBJ1-5
ASSPGLSNQPQH
>TRBV10-1|TRBJ2-2
ASSYLAGGAGELF
>TRBV7-2|TRBJ2-7
ASRESGGYEQY
>TRBV5-1|TRBJ2-7
ASSLGTGNYEQY
>TRBV9|TRBJ1-2
ASSSHGSGGPVELTNYGYT
>TRBV2|TRBJ2-1
ASSEGTGGINEQF
>TRBV5-4|TRBJ1-2
ASSAPSDRERGYT
>TRBV7-8|TRBJ2-6
ASSLVRSVFSGANVLT
>TRBV20-1|TRBJ2-1
SARAGEEQF
>TRBV4-3|TRBJ2-1
ASSQDRGREGV
>TRBV6-5|TRBJ2-5
ASSLDDRPEETQY
>TRBV14|TRBJ1-2
ASSFGGGGSYGYT
>TRBV5-4|TRBJ1-1
ASSPEGNTEAF
>TRBV6-5|TRBJ2-2
ASKQGGGTGELF
>TRBV7-2|TRBJ2-7
ASSLDGTSVREQY
>TRBV5-1|TRBJ2-4
ASSLPGGQNIQY
>TRBV19|TRBJ2-7
ASRTQGGSSYEQY
>TRBV19|TRBJ1-5
ASSDGDRGGNQPQH
>TRBV30|TRBJ2-7
AGRTSGSSEQY
>TRBV12-5|TRBJ1-1
ASGFGQREAF
>TRBV10-3|TRBJ2-5
AIKSQVGETQY
>TRBV19|TRBJ1-5
ASSIGTGQQPQH
>TRBV9|TRBJ2-7
ASSSQGSLYEQY
>TRBV15|TRBJ2-1
ATSRGTASGANEQF
>TRBV18|TRBJ2-7
ASSPTESSYEQY
>TRBV5-4|TRBJ1-1
ASSLLEDTEAF
>TRBV9|TRBJ2-2
ASSVGGNTGELF
>TRBV7-6|TRBJ2-5
ASSFGLAVQETQY
>TRBV7-8|TRBJ1-1
ASRANTEAF